This TCR beta chain was captured in a study of T cells in narcolepsy. Only in-frame clones appear in the TCRdb table, and some are missing; sequencing was by immunoSEQ multiplex PCR. The repertoire includes about 34,000 clones, around four fifths of them detected once, and 1.2% sits in the top ten. This receptor was obtained from a human donor with narcolepsy. The sequencing input was CD45RA- memory CD4+ T cells from PBMCs.

The CDR3 protein is CASSQSTSGGHLYGYTF. In DNA, the CDR3 is TGCGCCAGCAGCCAATCCACCTCCGGAGGACACTTATATGGCTACACCTTC. The chain uses TRBV4-1 and TRBJ1-2; perhaps TRBD1 as D (5 bases). V was pared by 2 bases and J by 5 bases, with 21 bases between. Per germline, CDR1 MGHRA and CDR2 YSYEKL. This CDR3 has 17 amino acids.